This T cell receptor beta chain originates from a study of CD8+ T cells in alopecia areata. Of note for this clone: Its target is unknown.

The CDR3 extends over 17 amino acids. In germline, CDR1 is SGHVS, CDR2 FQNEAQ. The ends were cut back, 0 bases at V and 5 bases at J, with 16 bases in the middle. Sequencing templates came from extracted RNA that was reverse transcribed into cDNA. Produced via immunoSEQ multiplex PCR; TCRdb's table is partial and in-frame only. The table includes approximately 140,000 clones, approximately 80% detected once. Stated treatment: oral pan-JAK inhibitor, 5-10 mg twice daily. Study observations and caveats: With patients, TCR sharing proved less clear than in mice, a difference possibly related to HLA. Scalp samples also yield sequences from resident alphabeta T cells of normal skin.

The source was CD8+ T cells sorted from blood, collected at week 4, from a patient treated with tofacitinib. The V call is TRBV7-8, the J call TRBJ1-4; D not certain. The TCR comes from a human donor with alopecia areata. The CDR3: CASSLAVVLGQNEKLFF. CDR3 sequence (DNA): TGTGCCAGCAGCTTAGCGGTGGTCTTAGGGCAGAATGAAAAACTGTTTTTT.